These T cell receptor beta chains were read from a single sample in a study of CD8 T cells in ankylosing spondylitis. TCRdb reanalysed the 5' RACE reads using MiXCR and keeps one entry per CDR3 protein. The table has about 450,000 distinct CDR3 sequences, roughly 26% seen once; the top ten hold 0.89%. Sequenced input: blood, either unsorted or a sorted T cell fraction (not recorded which). The receptors come from a male donor with ankylosing spondylitis. The CDR3 runs from the conserved cysteine through the conserved F or W. A D gene is named only where the DNA matches it firmly. Clone size appears in some rows only: once, few, many, or a class for an expanded clone.

v_call: TRBV5-4
j_call: TRBJ2-3
d_call: TRBD2
clone_size: few
cdr3_length: 17
cdr3_nt: TGTGCCAGCAGCTTAGGGCTAGCGGGAGGGAACACAGATACGCAGTATTTT
cdr3_aa: CASSLGLAGGNTDTQYF

v_call: TRBV20-1
j_call: TRBJ2-3
d_call: -
clone_size: few
cdr3_length: 14
cdr3_nt: TGCAGTGCTCCCTCGGGACTGTACACAGATACGGAGTATTTT
cdr3_aa: CSAPSGLYTDTEYF

v_call: TRBV10-3
j_call: TRBJ1-5
d_call: TRBD1
clone_size: few
cdr3_length: 15
cdr3_nt: TGTGCCATCTCCTCCGACAGGGGCCCCGATCAGCCCCAGCATTTT
cdr3_aa: CAISSDRGPDQPQHF

v_call: TRBV29-1
j_call: TRBJ1-2
d_call: -
clone_size: -
cdr3_length: 13
cdr3_nt: TGCAGCTTCGGAGGGTTAGCTAACTATGGCTACACCTTC
cdr3_aa: CSFGGLANYGYTF

v_call: TRBV29-1
j_call: TRBJ2-1
d_call: -
clone_size: -
cdr3_length: 14
cdr3_nt: TGCAGTGTCGCGGGGGCGAGCTCCTACAATGAGCAGTTCTTC
cdr3_aa: CSVAGASSYNEQFF

v_call: TRBV29-1
j_call: TRBJ2-3
d_call: -
clone_size: -
cdr3_length: 13
cdr3_nt: TGCAGCGTTGTTAATAGGTTCACAGATACGCAGTATTTT
cdr3_aa: CSVVNRFTDTQYF

v_call: TRBV11-2
j_call: TRBJ2-3
d_call: -
clone_size: few
cdr3_length: 16
cdr3_nt: TGTGCCAGCAGCCCCCCACGTCGTCCTGGCACAGATACGCAGTATTTT
cdr3_aa: CASSPPRRPGTDTQYF

v_call: TRBV5-1
j_call: TRBJ2-3
d_call: -
clone_size: few
cdr3_length: 15
cdr3_nt: TGCGCCAGCAGCTTGGAATGGGGGTTCGAGGATACGCAGTATTTT
cdr3_aa: CASSLEWGFEDTQYF

v_call: TRBV7-9
j_call: TRBJ2-3
d_call: -
clone_size: few
cdr3_length: 15
cdr3_nt: TGTGCCAGCAGCCCCGCAAGGACAACACAGAATACGCAGTATTTT
cdr3_aa: CASSPARTTQNTQYF

v_call: TRBV20-1
j_call: TRBJ1-4
d_call: -
clone_size: few
cdr3_length: 13
cdr3_nt: TGCAGTGCCGCAATAGCAGGGGTTGAAAAACTGTTTTTT
cdr3_aa: CSAAIAGVEKLFF

v_call: TRBV29-1
j_call: TRBJ2-1
d_call: -
clone_size: few
cdr3_length: 12
cdr3_nt: TGCAGCGGGACAGGAGGGAGGGATGAGCAGTTCTTC
cdr3_aa: CSGTGGRDEQFF

v_call: TRBV10-3
j_call: TRBJ2-1
d_call: TRBD2
clone_size: -
cdr3_length: 14
cdr3_nt: TGTGCCTCCTCCGGGACTAGCGTTGGAAATGAGCAGTTCTTC
cdr3_aa: CASSGTSVGNEQFF

v_call: TRBV7-2
j_call: TRBJ2-7
d_call: TRBD2
clone_size: -
cdr3_length: 15
cdr3_nt: TGTGCCAGCAGCCGTGCCGGGACTAGCGGTTTCGAGCAGTACTTC
cdr3_aa: CASSRAGTSGFEQYF

v_call: TRBV6-1
j_call: TRBJ2-1
d_call: TRBD2
clone_size: -
cdr3_length: 18
cdr3_nt: TGTGCCAGCAGTGTCCAACTAGCGGGAGGGCCGGCCTACAATGAGCAGTTCTTC
cdr3_aa: CASSVQLAGGPAYNEQFF

v_call: TRBV12-3/TRBV12-4
j_call: TRBJ2-5
d_call: -
clone_size: -
cdr3_length: 14
cdr3_nt: TGTGCCAGCAGCCGGGACCCCGACCAAGAGACCCAGTACTTC
cdr3_aa: CASSRDPDQETQYF

v_call: TRBV16
j_call: TRBJ2-7
d_call: -
clone_size: few
cdr3_length: 13
cdr3_nt: TGTGCCAGCAGCCAATCTAAGTTCTACGAGCAGTACTTC
cdr3_aa: CASSQSKFYEQYF

v_call: TRBV11-2
j_call: TRBJ2-5
d_call: -
clone_size: few
cdr3_length: 13
cdr3_nt: TGTGCCAGCAGCTTAGGGGGGGAGAGGACCCAGTACTTC
cdr3_aa: CASSLGGERTQYF

v_call: TRBV28
j_call: TRBJ2-1
d_call: TRBD2
clone_size: -
cdr3_length: 15
cdr3_nt: TGTGCCAGCATGGGGACTAGCGGGAGAGTGAATGAGCAGTTCTTC
cdr3_aa: CASMGTSGRVNEQFF

v_call: TRBV12-3/TRBV12-4
j_call: TRBJ2-7
d_call: -
clone_size: -
cdr3_length: 13
cdr3_nt: TGTGCCAGCCAGCAGTGGCAGACAGCCGAGCAGTACTTC
cdr3_aa: CASQQWQTAEQYF

v_call: TRBV7-9
j_call: TRBJ1-4
d_call: -
clone_size: few
cdr3_length: 13
cdr3_nt: TGTGCCAGCAGCCCAGCGCAGGTGGGAGAACTGTTTTTT
cdr3_aa: CASSPAQVGELFF

v_call: TRBV6-2/TRBV6-3
j_call: TRBJ2-4
d_call: -
clone_size: few
cdr3_length: 12
cdr3_nt: TGTGCCAGCAGTTACGCCAAAAACATTCAGTACTTC
cdr3_aa: CASSYAKNIQYF

v_call: TRBV29-1
j_call: TRBJ1-1
d_call: -
clone_size: -
cdr3_length: 10
cdr3_nt: TGCAGCGTTGTTACAGCTGAAGCTTTCTTT
cdr3_aa: CSVVTAEAFF

v_call: TRBV5-1
j_call: TRBJ2-1
d_call: TRBD2
clone_size: few
cdr3_length: 15
cdr3_nt: TGCGCCAGCAGCTTGGTGGTAGCGGGAGACGATGAGCAGTTCTTC
cdr3_aa: CASSLVVAGDDEQFF

v_call: TRBV9
j_call: TRBJ2-2
d_call: TRBD2
clone_size: -
cdr3_length: 16
cdr3_nt: TGTGCCAGCAGCACCACTAGCGGAGCCAACACCGGGGAGCTGTTTTTT
cdr3_aa: CASSTTSGANTGELFF

v_call: TRBV20-1
j_call: TRBJ2-2
d_call: TRBD2
clone_size: -
cdr3_length: 14
cdr3_nt: TGCAGTGCTGAAGCGGGAGTAGGGACCGGGGAGCTGTTTTTT
cdr3_aa: CSAEAGVGTGELFF

v_call: TRBV12-3/TRBV12-4
j_call: TRBJ2-7
d_call: TRBD2
clone_size: -
cdr3_length: 13
cdr3_nt: TGTGCCAGCAGTTTTGGCGGGAGCCACGAGCAGTACTTC
cdr3_aa: CASSFGGSHEQYF

v_call: TRBV5-5
j_call: TRBJ1-4
d_call: -
clone_size: -
cdr3_length: 13
cdr3_nt: TGTGCCAGCAGCTTTTTGACTAATGAAAAACTGTTTTTT
cdr3_aa: CASSFLTNEKLFF

v_call: TRBV21-1
j_call: TRBJ2-3
d_call: -
clone_size: -
cdr3_length: 17
cdr3_nt: TGTGCCAGCAGCATAGACGAGGGCATTCCTCGAGAAGATACGCAGTATTTT
cdr3_aa: CASSIDEGIPREDTQYF

v_call: TRBV24-1
j_call: TRBJ2-1
d_call: -
clone_size: -
cdr3_length: 16
cdr3_nt: TGTGCCACCAGTGATCCCTTGGACTCACCCATCGGGGAGCAGTTCTTC
cdr3_aa: CATSDPLDSPIGEQFF

v_call: TRBV6-5
j_call: TRBJ1-1
d_call: TRBD1
clone_size: -
cdr3_length: 15
cdr3_nt: TGTGCCAGCAGTTATCGGGACAGCATGAACACTGAAGCTTTCTTT
cdr3_aa: CASSYRDSMNTEAFF

v_call: TRBV20-1
j_call: TRBJ2-7
d_call: TRBD2
clone_size: -
cdr3_length: 15
cdr3_nt: TGCAGTGCTCATTTGGTTGGGCTAGCGGGACACGAGCAGTACTTC
cdr3_aa: CSAHLVGLAGHEQYF

v_call: TRBV11-2
j_call: TRBJ2-3
d_call: -
clone_size: -
cdr3_length: 13
cdr3_nt: TGTGCCAGCAGCCGCCCTGGTCAAGATACGCAGTATTTT
cdr3_aa: CASSRPGQDTQYF

v_call: TRBV5-1
j_call: TRBJ2-7
d_call: TRBD1
clone_size: few
cdr3_length: 15
cdr3_nt: TGCGCCAGCAGCCTCGGACAGGCCGAGGCCTACGAGCAGTACTTC
cdr3_aa: CASSLGQAEAYEQYF